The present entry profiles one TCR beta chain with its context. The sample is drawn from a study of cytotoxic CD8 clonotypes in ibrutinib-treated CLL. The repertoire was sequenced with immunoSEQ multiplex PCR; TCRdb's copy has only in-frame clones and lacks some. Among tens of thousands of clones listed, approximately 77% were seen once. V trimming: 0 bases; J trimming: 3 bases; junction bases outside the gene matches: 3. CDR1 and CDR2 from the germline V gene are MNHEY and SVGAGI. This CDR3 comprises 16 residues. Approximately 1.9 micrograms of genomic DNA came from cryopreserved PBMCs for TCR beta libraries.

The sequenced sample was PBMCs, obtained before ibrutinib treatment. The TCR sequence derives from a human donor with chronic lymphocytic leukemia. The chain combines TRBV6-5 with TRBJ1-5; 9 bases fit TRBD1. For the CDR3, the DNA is TGTGCCAGCAGTTACTCTGGACAGGGGAACAATCAGCCCCAGCATTTT. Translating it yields CASSYSGQGNNQPQHF.